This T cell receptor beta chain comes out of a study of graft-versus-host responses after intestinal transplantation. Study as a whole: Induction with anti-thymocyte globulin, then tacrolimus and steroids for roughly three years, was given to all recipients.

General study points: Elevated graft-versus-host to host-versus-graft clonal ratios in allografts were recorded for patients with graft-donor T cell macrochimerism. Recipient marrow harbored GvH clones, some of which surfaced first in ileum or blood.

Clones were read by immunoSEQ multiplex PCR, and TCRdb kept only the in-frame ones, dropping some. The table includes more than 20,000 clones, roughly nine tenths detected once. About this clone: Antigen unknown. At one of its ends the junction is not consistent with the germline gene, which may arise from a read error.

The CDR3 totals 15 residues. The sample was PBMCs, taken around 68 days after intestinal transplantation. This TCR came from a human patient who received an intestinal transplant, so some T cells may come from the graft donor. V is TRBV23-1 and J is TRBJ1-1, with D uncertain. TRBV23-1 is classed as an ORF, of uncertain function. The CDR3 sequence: CASSESVDGNTEAFF. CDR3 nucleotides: TGCGCCAGCAGTGAATCCGTCGACGGCAACACTGAAGCTTTCTTT.